This is a list of T cell receptor beta chains from one sample in a study of T cell changes during pregnancy in multiple sclerosis. Profiling relied on immunoSEQ multiplex PCR, and the TCRdb table lists in-frame clones only, not all of them. The sample has tens of thousands of clones, 80% to 95% seen once. The starting material was peripheral blood, obtained in the first trimester of pregnancy. The origin of the receptors is a female donor with multiple sclerosis, enrolled in a pregnancy study. The CDR3 runs from the conserved cysteine through the conserved F or W. A D gene is named only where the DNA matches it firmly. The size entry is marked missing in some rows and otherwise reads once, few, many or a size class.

>TRBV28|.|TRBD1|TRBJ2-3
TGTGCCAGCACCTCGACAGGGGCAGTAGATACGCAGTATTTT
CASTSTGAVDTQYF
>TRBV18|.|.|TRBJ2-3
TGTGCCAGCTCACCTGGAAGCGTCACTAGCACAGATACGCAGTATTTT
CASSPGSVTSTDTQYF
>TRBV5-6|.|TRBD1|TRBJ2-7
TGTGCCAGCAGTTGGACAGGGGGTGCCAATTGGGAGCAGTACTTC
CASSWTGGANWEQYF
>TRBV19|.|TRBD1|TRBJ2-3
TGTGCCAGCAAAGGGACAGTTTTCACAGATACGCAGTATTTT
CASKGTVFTDTQYF
>TRBV4-3|.|.|TRBJ2-7
TGCGCCAGCAGCCAAGAAAACAACCTCCCCTACGAGCAGTACTTC
CASSQENNLPYEQYF
>TRBV6-1|.|TRBD2|TRBJ2-2
TGTGCCAGCAGTGAACAGCGGGAGGGGGCCAGGACCGGGGAGCTGTTTTTT
CASSEQREGARTGELFF
>TRBV7-9|once|.|TRBJ2-3
TGTGCCAGCAGCTTAGGTTCCTCCACAGATACGCAGTATTTT
CASSLGSSTDTQYF
>TRBV19|.|TRBD1|TRBJ2-7
TGTGCCAGTAGTGTCGGACAGGGTCCCTACGAGCAGTACTTC
CASSVGQGPYEQYF
>TRBV5-1|.|.|TRBJ2-3
TGCGCCAGCAGCTTGGGAGGGTCCCTGGGAACAGATACGCAGTATTTT
CASSLGGSLGTDTQYF
>TRBV20-1|.|.|TRBJ1-1
TGCAGTCCACGACTCAATGAAGCTTTCTTT
CSPRLNEAFF
>TRBV14|.|.|TRBJ2-4
TGTGCCAGCAGCCCTGGGAGAGGTAAAAACATTCAGTACTTC
CASSPGRGKNIQYF
>TRBV11-1|.|.|TRBJ2-3
TGTGCCAGCAGCCCAGACTGGCTCACAGATACGCAGTATTTT
CASSPDWLTDTQYF
>TRBV27|.|TRBD1|TRBJ2-7
TGTGCCAGCAGTTGGACAGGGGGCTTTTACGAGCAGTACTTC
CASSWTGGFYEQYF
>TRBV7-6|.|.|TRBJ1-2
TGTGCCAGCAGCTTAGGTGGGAGTGCCGGCTATGGCTACACCTTC
CASSLGGSAGYGYTF
>TRBV13|.|TRBD1|TRBJ1-1
TGTGCCAGCAGTTATTCACAGGGGAGAGCTTTCTTT
CASSYSQGRAFF
>TRBV2|.|.|TRBJ1-1
TGTGCCAGCAGTGAATCAGGTCGGCCTGAAGCTTTCTTT
CASSESGRPEAFF
>TRBV19|.|.|TRBJ2-2
TGTGCCAGTGCGGGTCAATTCCTTCAAAACACCGGGGAGCTGTTTTTT
CASAGQFLQNTGELFF
>TRBV29-1|.|TRBD1|TRBJ1-2
TGCAGCGTTGATAGACAGGGGGGCTACACCTTC
CSVDRQGGYTF
>TRBV5-1|.|TRBD1|TRBJ2-4
TGCGCCAGCAGCTTGTCCGGGACAGGGGATGGCAAAAACATTCAGTACTTC
CASSLSGTGDGKNIQYF
>TRBV29-1|.|TRBD1|TRBJ2-5
TGCAGCGTTGAACAGGGGGCGGAGACCCAGTACTTC
CSVEQGAETQYF
>TRBV5-1|.|.|TRBJ2-7
TGCGCCAGCAGCCCCGACGCTAGCTCCTACGAGCAGTACTTC
CASSPDASSYEQYF
>TRBV6-6|.|.|TRBJ2-7
TGTGCCAGCAGTCGGCAGCGAGACGAGCAGTACTTC
CASSRQRDEQYF
>TRBV19|.|TRBD2|TRBJ2-7
TGTGCCAGTAGTTTCATAGCGGGAGGAACCTACGAGCAGTACTTC
CASSFIAGGTYEQYF
>TRBV28|.|.|TRBJ2-7
TGTGCCAGCAGTTTACCTCCAGGGTTGGGGGGTCGGCAGTACTTC
CASSLPPGLGGRQYF
>TRBV7-2|.|TRBD2|TRBJ2-1
TGTGCCAGCAGCTTATCGCGGGAGGGCCCGGGGTTCTTC
CASSLSREGPGFF
>TRBV6-5|.|.|TRBJ2-7
TGTGCCAGCAGTTCTAATGGACCGCCGGAGGACGAGCAGTACTTC
CASSSNGPPEDEQYF
>TRBV4-2|.|.|TRBJ2-1
TGTGCCAGCAGCCAGAAGACTAGTCGTTACAATGAGCAGTTCTTC
CASSQKTSRYNEQFF